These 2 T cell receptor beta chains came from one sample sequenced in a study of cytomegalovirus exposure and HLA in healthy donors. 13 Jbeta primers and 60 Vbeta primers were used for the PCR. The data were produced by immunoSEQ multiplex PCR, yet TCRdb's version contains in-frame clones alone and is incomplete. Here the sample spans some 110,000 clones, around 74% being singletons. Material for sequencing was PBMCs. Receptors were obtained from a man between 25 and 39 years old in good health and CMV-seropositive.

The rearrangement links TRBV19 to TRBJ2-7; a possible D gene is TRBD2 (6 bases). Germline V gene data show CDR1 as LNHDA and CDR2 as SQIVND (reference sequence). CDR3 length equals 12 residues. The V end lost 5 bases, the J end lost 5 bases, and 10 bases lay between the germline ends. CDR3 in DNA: TGTGCCAGTAGTGCACGGGAGCACGAGCAGTACTTC. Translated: CASSAREHEQYF.

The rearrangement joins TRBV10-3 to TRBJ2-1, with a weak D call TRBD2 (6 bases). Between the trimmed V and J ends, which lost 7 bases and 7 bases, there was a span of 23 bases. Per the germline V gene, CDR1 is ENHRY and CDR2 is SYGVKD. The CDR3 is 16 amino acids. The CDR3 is CAITESHDPGVNEQFF. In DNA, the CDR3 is TGTGCCATCACTGAATCACACGATCCGGGGGTAAATGAGCAGTTCTTC.